The source of this T cell receptor beta chain is a study of response to subunit inactivated influenza vaccine. Study-wide results and limits: Authors suggested each seasonal flu vaccination may recruit only limited numbers of new T cells.

In this sample, this clonotype turned up a few times. The antigen remains undetermined. With V trimmed by 4 bases and J by 0 bases, 11 bases remained unmatched. Germline CDR1 is DFQATT and CDR2 is SNEGSKA (reference sequence). CDR3 size: 17 residues. Via MiXCR, TCRdb re-called the RT-PCR reads, giving one row per CDR3 protein. Altogether a few hundred thousand distinct CDR3 sequences are present, around 15% being singletons, with the ten largest covering 11%. This material consisted of PBMCs from blood, taken less than 13 days after vaccination. This rearrangement joins TRBV20-1 to TRBJ1-4; 7 positions agree with TRBD1. This receptor was identified in a man aged 50 to 59 who received an inactivated influenza vaccine. CDR3 region: CSANLRDSYATNEKLFF. DNA of the CDR3: TGCAGTGCTAACCTCCGGGACAGTTATGCAACTAATGAAAAACTGTTTTTT.